Each of the 13 T cell receptor beta chains below was sequenced from the same sample in a study of T cells in Graves' hyperthyroidism and ophthalmopathy. There were TCR beta CDR3 regions amplified from RNA transcripts. The HTBI set primed first-round TCR CDR3 RT-PCR. TCRdb analysed the multiplex PCR reads with MiXCR anew, one entry per CDR3 protein. The sample lists 600,000 or so distinct CDR3 sequences; about half were seen once. Input material: peripheral blood or thyroid tissue (not recorded which). Receptor source: a woman aged 18-29 years with Graves' hyperthyroidism.

With respect to this clonotype: At one boundary the junction diverges from the germline segment, which might be a read error. The chain carries TRBV25-1 and TRBJ2-2; 8 bases line up with TRBD1. This CDR3 is built from 16 residues. Per germline, CDR1 MGHDK and CDR2 SYGVNS. The CDR3 region has the DNA TGCGCCAGCAGCCAAGGACCGGGACAGGACACCGGGGAGCTGTTTTTT. Protein product: CASSQGPGQDTGELFF.

This chain uses TRBV6-4 with TRBJ2-5; 8 bases align to TRBD1. This CDR3 is built from 16 residues. J lost 2 bases, V lost 2 bases, and 7 bases had no gene match. CDR1 and CDR2 (germline): MRHNA, SNTAGT. CDR3: CASSDPGTGIQETQYF. The CDR3 DNA is TGTGCCAGCAGTGACCCCGGGACAGGTATACAAGAGACCCAGTACTTC.

This clonotype was seen many times. The chain combines TRBV19 with TRBJ1-3; D is unresolved. Germline lookup yields CDR1 LNHDA and CDR2 SQIVND (reference sequence). The CDR3 runs 15 residues. Trimming took 2 bases from V and 4 from J, leaving 12 bases between them. CDR3 loop: CASSIIEWAGNTIYF. The CDR3 DNA follows: TGTGCCAGTAGTATAATCGAGTGGGCAGGAAACACCATATATTTT.

The rearrangement uses TRBV29-1 and TRBJ2-5, with D possibly being TRBD2 (5 bases). The CDR3 totals 9 residues. Germline lookup yields CDR1 SQVTM and CDR2 ANQGSEA. The CDR3 sequence: CSLGKTQYF. In nucleotides, the CDR3 is TGCAGTCTCGGGAAGACCCAGTACTTC.

Only a few counts were recorded for this clonotype. V gene TRBV5-4 combines with J gene TRBJ1-2; D is possibly TRBD1 (5 bases). Trimming took 0 bases from V and 5 from J, leaving 8 bases between them. The CDR3 totals 13 residues. The germline gives CDR1 SGHNT, CDR2 YYREEE (reference sequence). DNA of the CDR3: TGTGCCAGCAGCTTGGTTGGGGCGTATGGCTACACCTTC. Translated, it gives CASSLVGAYGYTF.

This clonotype was counted only a few times. V gene TRBV7-8 combines with J gene TRBJ1-1; D might be TRBD1 (6 bases). The CDR3 sequence is 16 residues long. The germline CDR1 and CDR2 sequences are SGHVS and FQNEAQ. V dropped 1 base and J dropped 0 bases, with 12 bases sitting between them. The CDR3 sequence is CASSLDSDRLNTEAFF. DNA for the CDR3: TGTGCCAGCAGCTTAGACTCCGACAGGCTGAACACTGAAGCTTTCTTT.

A remark on this clonotype: Its ends do not fully match the called genes, so a read error is possible. The chain employs TRBV2 and TRBJ1-2; tentatively, D is TRBD1 (6 bases). The V gene's germline CDR1 is SNHLY and CDR2 FYNNEI. CDR3 length equals 13 residues. The CDR3 sequence is CASSYSGASGYIF. The CDR3 DNA sequence: TGTGCCAGCAGTTACTCGGGGGCAAGTGGCTACATCTTC. The full variable domain, its missing parts supplied by reference TRBV2 and TRBJ1-2, is EPEVTQTPSHQVTQMGQEVILRCVPISNHLYFYWYRQILGQKVEFLVSFYNNEISEKSEIFDDQFSVERPDGSNFTLKIRSTKLEDSAMYFCASSYSGASGYIFGSGTRLTVV.

CDR3 amino acids: CASSQPSGSIYEQYF. For the CDR3, the DNA is TGTGCCAGCAGCCAACCAAGCGGGAGCATCTACGAGCAGTACTTC. This chain joins TRBV7-8 and TRBJ2-7, with 8 bases aligning to TRBD2. There are 15 residues in the CDR3. From germline, CDR1 is SGHVS and CDR2 FQNEAQ. Trimming removed 5 bases from V and 3 bases from J; junction bases left unmatched: 9.

A remark on this clonotype: This may be a read error, as it is one base from a much larger clone. No conserved phenylalanine or tryptophan is present at the end of the CDR3, so a read error is the likely explanation. The chain is built from TRBV10-3 and TRBJ2-7, with 8 bases fitting TRBD1. V lost 3 bases, J lost 4 bases, and 5 bases stayed unmatched. CDR1 and CDR2 (germline): ENHRY, SYGVKD. This CDR3 is 14 amino acids long. The CDR3 bases are TGTGCCATCAGTGACGGCAGGGGGCCGTACGAGCAGTACTCC. Residues: CAISDGRGPYEQYS.

This clonotype appeared many times. The V call is TRBV2, the J call TRBJ1-3; D is uncertain. The CDR3 is 14 amino acids. Germline assignment: CDR1 SNHLY and CDR2 FYNNEI. The V end lost 5 bases, the J end lost 0 bases, and 8 bases lay between the germline ends. CDR3 region: CASSYGSSGNTIYF. In DNA, the CDR3 is TGTGCCAGCAGTTACGGGAGCTCTGGAAACACCATATATTTT.

This chain connects TRBV9 to TRBJ1-6; the D is unclear. Germline V gene data show CDR1 as SGDLS and CDR2 as YYNGEE. The CDR3 covers 15 residues. Trimming left V 2 bases short and J 9 bases short, with 15 bases between. As DNA, the CDR3 is TGTGCCAGCAGCGTTGGTCACTCCTGGGGTTCACCCCTCCACTTT. The encoded protein is CASSVGHSWGSPLHF. Together with reference TRBV9 and TRBJ1-6, the CDR3 gives the full variable domain: DSGVTQTPKHLITATGQRVTLRCSPRSGDLSVYWYQQSLDQGLQFLIQYYNGEERAKGNILERFSAQQFPDLHSELNLSSLELGDSALYFCASSVGHSWGSPLHFGNGTRLTVT.

This clonotype was recorded many times. This sequence joins TRBV7-8 and TRBJ2-7; unclear D gene. CDR3 length: 13 residues. V was clipped by 3 bases and J by 5 bases, with 11 bases between them. Germline V gene lookup returns CDR1 SGHVS and CDR2 FQNEAQ. CDR3 sequence (DNA): TGTGCCAGCAGCTTTGCCCCTACGGACGAGCAGTACTTC. Amino acids: CASSFAPTDEQYF.

V usage is TRBV7-2 and J usage is TRBJ2-7, with D perhaps TRBD2 (5 bases). The CDR3 covers 15 residues. The germline V gene has CDR1 SGHTA and CDR2 FQGNSA. V gave up 6 bases and J gave up 4 bases, with 19 bases separating them. The CDR3 coding sequence is TGTGCCAGCAGTTTAACCGCGGGCGCGAGTTACGAGCAGTACTTC. The encoded protein is CASSLTAGASYEQYF.